These 32 T cell receptor beta chains came from one sample sequenced in a study of blood T cell repertoires in COVID-19. Method: immunoSEQ multiplex PCR; TCRdb's copy keeps in-frame clones and lacks some. The sample lists about 240,000 clones; 85% to 90% were seen once. The sample taken for sequencing was peripheral blood. The receptors were sampled from a woman in her 70s with active or convalescent COVID-19.

V usage is TRBV6-6 and J usage is TRBJ1-2, with D possibly matching TRBD1 (6 bases). The CDR3 covers 13 residues. The V and J ends lost 8 bases and 7 bases respectively, with 17 bases between them. In germline, CDR1 is MNHNY, CDR2 SVGAGI (reference sequence). The CDR3 sequence: CASLEAGQIGYTF. The CDR3 nucleotides are TGTGCCAGCCTCGAAGCCGGACAGATTGGCTACACCTTC.

This clone was seen a handful of times. The J gene is TRBJ2-7, the V gene TRBV27; D is perhaps TRBD2 (6 bases). V lost 2 bases, J lost 2 bases, and 10 bases lay in between. This CDR3 has 14 residues. CDR1 is MNHEY, CDR2 SMNVEV, per germline (reference sequence). CDR3 amino acids: CASSLGGLPYEQYF. The CDR3 bases are TGTGCCAGCAGTTTAGGAGGGTTACCCTACGAGCAGTACTTC.

The rearrangement links TRBV5-5 to TRBJ1-2, with 9 nucleotides matching TRBD1. Germline values: CDR1 SGHKS, CDR2 YYEKEE (reference sequence). V was pared by 3 bases and J by 7 bases, with 4 bases of the junction left unmatched. This CDR3 comprises 13 residues. CDR3 nucleotide sequence: TGTGCCAGCAGCTCCACAGGGGGCGGTGGCTACACCTTC. Encoded protein: CASSSTGGGGYTF.

This sequence joins TRBV7-9 and TRBJ1-3; tentative D call: TRBD1 (5 bases). The CDR3 loop spans 16 amino acids. Germline values: CDR1 SEHNR, CDR2 FQNEAQ (reference sequence). V was clipped by 4 bases and J by 3 bases, with 16 bases between them. CDR3 in DNA: TGTGCCAGCAGCTATGCCCTCCAGGGTTTTGGAAACACCATATATTTT. It is translated as CASSYALQGFGNTIYF. The full variable domain, its missing parts supplied by reference TRBV7-9 and TRBJ1-3, is DTGVSQNPRHKITKRGQNVTFRCDPISEHNRLYWYRQTLGQGPEFLTYFQNEAQLEKSRLLSDRFSAERPKGSFSTLEIQRTEQGDSAMYLCASSYALQGFGNTIYFGEGSWLTVV.

V and J are TRBV19 and TRBJ2-7, with TRBD1 identical over 9 bases. CDR1 is LNHDA and CDR2 is SQIVND in the germline V gene (reference sequence). CDR3 size: 13 residues. The ends lost 6 bases at V and 1 base at J; junction bases unmatched: 1. In DNA form, the CDR3 reads TGTGCCAGTAGGGACAGGGGTTCCTACGAGCAGTACTTC. It encodes CASRDRGSYEQYF.

This chain joins TRBV5-1 and TRBJ2-5; a weak D match, TRBD2 (5 bases). The germline V gene has CDR1 SGHRS and CDR2 YFSETQ. This CDR3 spans 15 amino acids. With 2 bases removed from V and 3 bases from J, the gap between germline ends came to 14 bases. The CDR3 reads CASSFGDWGEETQYF. CDR3 coding DNA: TGCGCCAGCAGCTTTGGAGATTGGGGAGAAGAGACCCAGTACTTC.

A few counts support this clone. The chain employs TRBV5-4 and TRBJ2-1; 7 bases line up with TRBD2. The CDR3 loop spans 14 amino acids. Looked up from germline, CDR1 is SGHNT and CDR2 is YYREEE (reference sequence). Losses at the gene ends were 4 bases for V and 9 bases for J; bases not matched to a gene: 10. CDR3 in amino acids: CASSAGLGRGEQFF. For the CDR3, the DNA is TGTGCCAGCAGCGCAGGACTAGGAAGGGGTGAGCAGTTCTTC.

DNA for the CDR3: TGTGCCAGCAGTCCGGGACAGCTTAACTATGGCTACACCTTC. Protein: CASSPGQLNYGYTF. The chain carries TRBV6-2 or TRBV6-3 and TRBJ1-2; 7 nucleotides align to TRBD1. The germline gives CDR1 MNHEY, CDR2 SVGEGT. The CDR3 sequence is 14 residues long. Trimming at V came to 5 bases and at J to 1 base, leaving 4 bases not matched to a gene.

This chain joins TRBV4-1 and TRBJ1-3; the D is unclear. This CDR3 is built from 16 residues. Per germline, CDR1 MGHRA and CDR2 YSYEKL. Between the trimmed V and J ends, which lost 6 bases and 0 bases, there was a span of 15 bases. DNA for the CDR3: TGCGCCAGCAGTCAAAATCAGGTTTTCTCTGGAAACACCATATATTTT. It translates to CASSQNQVFSGNTIYF.

This rearrangement joins TRBV5-8 to TRBJ1-1, with 7 bases aligning to TRBD1. Germline V gene data show CDR1 as SGHTS and CDR2 as YDEGEE. V shed 0 bases and J 5 bases; nucleotides not matched to a gene: 13. CDR3 length equals 17 residues. CDR3 nucleotides: TGTGCCAGCAGCTTGGGACAGGGCCCTAACTTGAGAACTGAAGCTTTCTTT. It yields the protein CASSLGQGPNLRTEAFF. The entire variable domain, with the rest obtained from reference TRBV5-8 and TRBJ1-1, is as follows: EAGVTQSPTHLIKTRGQQATLRCSPISGHTSVYWYQQALGLGLQFLLWYDEGEERNRGNFPPRFSGRQFPNYSSELNVNALELEDSALYLCASSLGQGPNLRTEAFFGQGTRLTVV.

V is TRBV5-4 and J is TRBJ2-7, with D uncertain. Germline-derived CDR1 and CDR2 are SGHNT and YYREEE (reference sequence). The V gene lost 4 bases and the J gene lost 7 bases, with 12 bases spanning the gap. The CDR3 consists of 12 residues. This chain's CDR3 is CASSVPRREQYF. The CDR3 DNA reads TGTGCCAGCAGCGTCCCGCGGCGGGAGCAGTACTTC.

The chain joins TRBV19 to TRBJ1-6; D not certain. Germline loops: CDR1 LNHDA, CDR2 SQIVND (reference sequence). This CDR3 contains 12 residues. V lost 1 base and J 12 bases, leaving 7 bases between the germline ends. The CDR3, as DNA: TGTGCCAGTAGTATAGCCTTCGGACCCCTCCACTTT. Encoded protein: CASSIAFGPLHF.

The chain recombines TRBV10-3 with TRBJ1-1, with 10 positions matching TRBD1. The CDR3 totals 15 residues. Germline CDR1 reads ENHRY; CDR2 reads SYGVKD. V dropped 6 bases and J dropped 3; count of bases not matched to a gene: 7. The CDR3 protein is CAIRNTGTGDTEAFF. In DNA, the CDR3 is TGTGCCATCAGGAATACCGGGACAGGGGACACTGAAGCTTTCTTT.

This clone was seen a few times. This chain joins TRBV10-3 and TRBJ1-6; D unresolved. Trimming stripped 1 base from V and 7 bases from J, with 5 bases between. The germline gives CDR1 ENHRY, CDR2 SYGVKD. This CDR3 region has 13 residues. CDR3 bases: TGTGCCATCAGTGAGTTAAGCAATTCACCCCTCCACTTT. Translated: CAISELSNSPLHF.

CDR3 sequence reads: CASSYYRNIQYF. The DNA for the CDR3 is TGTGCCAGCAGTTATTACAGGAACATTCAGTACTTC. This rearrangement joins TRBV6-2 or TRBV6-3 to TRBJ2-4; perhaps TRBD1 as D (5 bases). The CDR3 contains 12 residues. From germline, CDR1 is MNHEY and CDR2 SVGEGT. V lost 3 bases to trimming and J lost 7 bases, with 7 bases between them.

This chain joins TRBV4-3 and TRBJ1-2; D not resolved. V lost 1 base, J lost 1 base, and 7 bases lay in between. Germline loops: CDR1 LGHNA, CDR2 YSLEER. The CDR3 covers 14 residues. This chain's CDR3 is CASSQAVFNYGYTF. CDR3 sequence (DNA): TGCGCCAGCAGCCAAGCGGTATTTAACTATGGCTACACCTTC.

V usage is TRBV6-5 and J usage is TRBJ1-2; 7 bases line up with TRBD1. With 7 bases clipped from V and 4 bases from J, the junction kept 6 bases outside the gene matches. The length of the CDR3 is 13 residues. Germline loops: CDR1 MNHEY, CDR2 SVGAGI. CDR3 DNA: TGTGCCAGCAAGACAGGGTCGGGCTATGGCTACACCTTC. Translating gives CASKTGSGYGYTF.

The chain employs TRBV18 and TRBJ2-5; D perhaps matches TRBD1 (5 bases). The CDR3 loop spans 15 amino acids. Trimming left V 3 bases short and J 5 bases short, with 16 bases between. Germline V CDR1 and CDR2: KGHSH, LQKENI. The CDR3 reads CASSPNQGLGETQYF. CDR3 nucleotide sequence: TGTGCCAGCTCACCCAACCAGGGTCTCGGTGAGACCCAGTACTTC.

This chain connects TRBV18 to TRBJ1-1; D is perhaps TRBD1 (6 bases). The CDR3 is 13 amino acids. V lost 5 bases to trimming and J lost 3 bases, with 10 bases between them. In germline, CDR1 is KGHSH, CDR2 LQKENI. CDR3: CASSSRTDTEAFF. The CDR3 region has the DNA TGTGCCAGCTCATCTCGGACAGACACTGAAGCTTTCTTT.

The rearrangement uses TRBV27 and TRBJ2-6, with D unresolved. This CDR3 is 13 amino acids long. Germline lookup yields CDR1 MNHEY and CDR2 SMNVEV (reference sequence). V was pared by 8 bases and J by 4 bases, with 9 bases between. Written as DNA, the CDR3 is TGTGCCAGCTCTCCCGGGGGGGCCAACGTCCTGACTTTC. Protein product: CASSPGGANVLTF.

The chain combines TRBV5-1 with TRBJ1-1; a possible D gene is TRBD1 (6 bases). Germline V gives CDR1 SGHRS, CDR2 YFSETQ. This CDR3 has 16 residues. V lost 0 bases and J 0 bases, leaving 12 bases between the germline ends. The CDR3 nucleotides are TGCGCCAGCAGCTTGGAAAGGGGGACGGTGAACACTGAAGCTTTCTTT. This sequence encodes CASSLERGTVNTEAFF. Filled out from reference TRBV5-1 and TRBJ1-1, the complete variable domain reads KAGVTQTPRYLIKTRGQQVTLSCSPISGHRSVSWYQQTPGQGLQFLFEYFSETQRNKGNFPGRFSGRQFSNSRSEMNVSTLELGDSALYLCASSLERGTVNTEAFFGQGTRLTVV.

This clone has more than one count but fewer than ten. V and J are TRBV7-2 and TRBJ2-7; TRBD2 might be the D (6 bases). V was shortened by 5 bases and J by 6 bases, with 17 bases between the two germline ends. The CDR3 extends over 14 amino acids. Germline loops: CDR1 SGHTA, CDR2 FQGNSA. The CDR3: CASSPGLSYFEQYF. CDR3 coding DNA: TGTGCCAGCAGCCCGGGACTTTCCTATTTCGAGCAGTACTTC.

The chain is built from TRBV6-6 and TRBJ1-1; 10 nucleotides agree with TRBD1. Germline V lookup: CDR1 MNHNY, CDR2 SVGAGI (reference sequence). With V trimmed by 6 bases and J by 6 bases, 7 bases remained unmatched. CDR3 length: 14 amino acids. The CDR3 nucleotides read TGTGCCAGCAGCTTGACAGGGGGCGCTTCTGAAGCTTTCTTT. This codes for CASSLTGGASEAFF.

The V call is TRBV6-5, the J call TRBJ1-3; D perhaps matches TRBD1 (5 bases). Germline loops: CDR1 MNHEY, CDR2 SVGAGI. The V end was cut by 8 bases, the J end by 0 bases, with 14 bases between. The CDR3 contains 15 residues. Here the CDR3 DNA reads TGTGCCAGCGCTCCGGAAGGGGACTCTGGAAACACCATATATTTT. Translated: CASAPEGDSGNTIYF.

The sample holds a few counts of this clone. This chain uses TRBV12-3 or TRBV12-4 with TRBJ2-5; D remains unclear. V was cut by 5 bases and J by 4 bases, with 8 bases left in between. The CDR3 runs to 12 residues. The CDR3 DNA sequence: TGTGCCAGCAGTGAGGTGAGAGAGACCCAGTACTTC. This sequence encodes CASSEVRETQYF.

The rearrangement links TRBV4-3 to TRBJ2-1; D not resolved. This CDR3 spans 17 amino acids. Germline assignment: CDR1 LGHNA and CDR2 YSLEER. V was shortened by 0 bases and J by 0 bases, with 12 bases between the two germline ends. The CDR3 spells CASSQDQSVTSYNEQFF. In nucleotides, the CDR3 is TGCGCCAGCAGCCAAGATCAGAGCGTTACCTCCTACAATGAGCAGTTCTTC.

This clone was recorded a few times. CDR3 nucleotide sequence: TGCAGCGTTCCTCGGCTGGAGGGAGAGACCCAGTACTTC. Its protein is CSVPRLEGETQYF. J is TRBJ2-5 and V is TRBV29-1, with a weak D call TRBD2 (6 bases). This CDR3 has 13 amino acids. CDR1 SQVTM and CDR2 ANQGSEA come from the germline V gene. Trimming removed 5 bases from V and 4 bases from J, with 14 bases in between.

The chain's CDR3 is CASSEGGGYYGYTF. The CDR3 DNA reads TGTGCCAGTAGCGAAGGGGGGGGGTACTATGGCTACACCTTC. This chain links TRBV19 with TRBJ1-2, with a weak D call TRBD1 (6 bases). Trimming left V 6 bases short and J 3 bases short, with 14 bases between. CDR3 size: 14 residues. From germline, CDR1 is LNHDA and CDR2 SQIVND (reference sequence). Full variable domain (missing parts from reference TRBV19 and TRBJ1-2): DGGITQSPKYLFRKEGQNVTLSCEQNLNHDAMYWYRQDPGQGLRLIYYSQIVNDFQKGDIAEGYSVSREKKESFPLTVTSAQKNPTAFYLCASSEGGGYYGYTFGSGTRLTVV.

The genes are TRBV2 and TRBJ1-2; TRBD1 might be the D (5 bases). The CDR3 has 15 residues. Germline V gene lookup returns CDR1 SNHLY and CDR2 FYNNEI. Trimming removed 5 bases at V and 1 base at J, with 14 bases between. CDR3 DNA sequence: TGTGCCAGCAGTAACCTGGACACGATTAACTATGGCTACACCTTC. Translated, it gives CASSNLDTINYGYTF.

V and J are TRBV6-5 and TRBJ1-1; 8 bases are a match to TRBD1. V shed 0 bases, J shed 5 bases, and the junction held 8 bases outside the gene matches. Germline CDR1 is MNHEY and CDR2 is SVGAGI. The CDR3 consists of 16 residues. CDR3 protein: CASSYSLGQGGTEAFF. The CDR3, as DNA: TGTGCCAGCAGTTACTCTCTAGGACAGGGTGGAACTGAAGCTTTCTTT.

The chain recombines TRBV20-1 with TRBJ2-7; TRBD2 matches 7 bases. The V gene's germline CDR1 is DFQATT and CDR2 SNEGSKA (reference sequence). The length of the CDR3 is 11 residues. After removal of 6 bases from V and 7 bases from J, the junction contained 6 bases not matched to a gene. The CDR3 coding sequence is TGCAGTGCCCATCGGGAGGTGGAGCAGTACTTC. It is translated as CSAHREVEQYF.

The CDR3 region is CATGGRNTGELFF. DNA of the CDR3: TGTGCCACCGGAGGCAGGAACACCGGGGAGCTGTTTTTT. The chain recombines TRBV6-5 with TRBJ2-2, with D tentatively TRBD2 (5 bases). V was pared by 10 bases and J by 1 base, with 10 bases between. Germline V gene lookup returns CDR1 MNHEY and CDR2 SVGAGI. This CDR3 is built from 13 residues.